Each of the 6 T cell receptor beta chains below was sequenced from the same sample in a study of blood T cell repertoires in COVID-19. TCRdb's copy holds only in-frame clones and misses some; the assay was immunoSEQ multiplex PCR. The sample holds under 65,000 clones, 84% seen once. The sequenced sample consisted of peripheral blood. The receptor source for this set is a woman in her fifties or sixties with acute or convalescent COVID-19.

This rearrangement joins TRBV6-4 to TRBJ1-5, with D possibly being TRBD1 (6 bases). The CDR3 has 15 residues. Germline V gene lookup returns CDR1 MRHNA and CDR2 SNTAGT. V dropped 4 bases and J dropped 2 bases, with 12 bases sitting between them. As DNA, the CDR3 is TGTGCCAGCAGTGCGGACAGCTTTGGCAATCAGCCCCAGCATTTT. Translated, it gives CASSADSFGNQPQHF.

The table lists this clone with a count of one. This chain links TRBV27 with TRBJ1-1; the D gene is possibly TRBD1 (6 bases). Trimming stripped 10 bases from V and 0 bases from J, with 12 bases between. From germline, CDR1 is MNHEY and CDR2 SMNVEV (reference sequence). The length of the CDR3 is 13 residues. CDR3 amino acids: CATYGQLNTEAFF. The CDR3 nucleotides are TGTGCCACCTATGGACAGCTGAACACTGAAGCTTTCTTT.

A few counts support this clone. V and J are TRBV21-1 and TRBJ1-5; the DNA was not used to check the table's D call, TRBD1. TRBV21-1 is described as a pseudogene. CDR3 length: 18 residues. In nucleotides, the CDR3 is TGTGCCAGCAGCAGCCGGGACAGGGGGTTTGATAGCAATCAGCCCCAGCATTTT. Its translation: CASSSRDRGFDSNQPQHF.

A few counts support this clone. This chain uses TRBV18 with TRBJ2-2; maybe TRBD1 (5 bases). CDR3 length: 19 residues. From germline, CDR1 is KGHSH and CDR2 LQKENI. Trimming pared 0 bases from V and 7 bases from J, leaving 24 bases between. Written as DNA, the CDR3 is TGTGCCAGCTCACCACCCGGTGGATCAGGGAAGGCATCTCACGGGGAGCTGTTTTTT. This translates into CASSPPGGSGKASHGELFF.

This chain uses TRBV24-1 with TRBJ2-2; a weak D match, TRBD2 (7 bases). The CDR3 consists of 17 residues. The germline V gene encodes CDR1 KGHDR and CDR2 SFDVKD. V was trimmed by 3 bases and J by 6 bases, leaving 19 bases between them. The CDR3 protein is CATSDPRGGPLPGELFF. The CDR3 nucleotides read TGTGCCACCAGTGATCCGAGGGGGGGTCCATTGCCCGGGGAGCTGTTTTTT.

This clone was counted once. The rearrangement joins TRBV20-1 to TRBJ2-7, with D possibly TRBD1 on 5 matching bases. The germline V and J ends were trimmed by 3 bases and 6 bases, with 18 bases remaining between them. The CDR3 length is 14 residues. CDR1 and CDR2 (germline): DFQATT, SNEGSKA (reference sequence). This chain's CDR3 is CSASKWQGNGEQYF. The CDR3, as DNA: TGCAGTGCTAGTAAGTGGCAGGGTAATGGCGAGCAGTACTTC.